Below are 8 T cell receptor beta chains sequenced from a single sample in a study of blood T cell repertoires in COVID-19. The method was immunoSEQ multiplex PCR; TCRdb's version includes in-frame clones alone and lacks a portion of them. The sample has approximately 180,000 clones, over 75% seen once. Material: peripheral blood. The receptor source for this set is a man over 45 with acute or convalescent COVID-19.

The rearrangement joins TRBV9 to TRBJ2-1; 8 bases map to TRBD2. With 3 bases clipped from V and 6 bases from J, the junction kept 8 bases outside the gene matches. The germline gives CDR1 SGDLS, CDR2 YYNGEE. CDR3 length equals 15 residues. In nucleotides, the CDR3 is TGTGCCAGCAGCGGTGGTGTAGCGGGGATCAATGAGCAGTTCTTC. Protein: CASSGGVAGINEQFF.

This sequence joins TRBV30 and TRBJ1-6; D gene unclear. Germline CDR1 and CDR2: GTSNPN and SVGIG (reference sequence). V gave up 0 bases and J gave up 2 bases, with 5 bases separating them. The CDR3 runs 14 residues. The CDR3 here is CAWSVQAYNSPLHF. Here the CDR3 DNA reads TGTGCCTGGAGTGTACAAGCCTATAATTCACCCCTCCACTTT.

CDR3 nucleotide sequence: TGTGCCAGCAGCTTACGACAGGGTAATTCACCCCTCCACTTT. It is translated as CASSLRQGNSPLHF. This chain joins TRBV11-2 and TRBJ1-6; 7 nucleotides agree with TRBD1. The CDR3 runs to 14 residues. V shed 2 bases, J shed 6 bases, and the junction held 1 base outside the gene matches. Germline lookup yields CDR1 SGHAT and CDR2 FQNNGV. Looking up the rest from reference TRBV11-2 and TRBJ1-6 gives the full variable domain: EAGVAQSPRYKIIEKRQSVAFWCNPISGHATLYWYQQILGQGPKLLIQFQNNGVVDDSQLPKDRFSAERLKGVDSTLKIQPAKLEDSAVYLCASSLRQGNSPLHFGNGTRLTVT.

The genes are TRBV4-1 and TRBJ2-1; D is possibly TRBD2 (6 bases). There are 13 residues in the CDR3. Per germline, CDR1 MGHRA and CDR2 YSYEKL. Trimming stripped 1 base from V and 6 bases from J, with 7 bases between. This chain's CDR3 is CASSQGLGNEQFF. The CDR3, as DNA: TGCGCCAGCAGCCAAGGACTAGGCAATGAGCAGTTCTTC.

The gene calls are TRBV29-1 and TRBJ1-4, with D unresolved. Trimming cost V 0 bases and J 3 bases, with 14 bases left between them. The CDR3 is 16 residues long. The germline gives CDR1 SQVTM, CDR2 ANQGSEA. CDR3 DNA sequence: TGCAGCGTTGAAGATCCGAGGAGTTCAGCTAATGAAAAACTGTTTTTT. Protein product: CSVEDPRSSANEKLFF.

V usage is TRBV28 and J usage is TRBJ2-5; 7 bases line up with TRBD1. This CDR3 is built from 15 residues. Per the germline V gene, CDR1 is MDHEN and CDR2 is SYDVKM. V lost 6 bases, J lost 2 bases, and 9 bases stayed unmatched. CDR3 DNA sequence: TGTGCCAGCAGCGACATCCCGGGACAGCAAGAGACCCAGTACTTC. Translated: CASSDIPGQQETQYF.

This chain connects TRBV9 to TRBJ1-3; 9 bases align to TRBD1. Per germline, CDR1 SGDLS and CDR2 YYNGEE. This CDR3 has 17 amino acids. V trimming: 1 base; J trimming: 0 bases; junction bases outside the gene matches: 5. The CDR3 nucleotides read TGTGCCAGCAGCGTAAGAACAGGGGGCGACTCTGGAAACACCATATATTTT. It translates to CASSVRTGGDSGNTIYF.

The J gene is TRBJ2-1, the V gene TRBV25-1, with a possible D match to TRBD2 (6 bases). The CDR3 spans 16 residues. V was clipped by 6 bases and J by 0 bases, with 15 bases between them. Germline CDR1 reads MGHDK; CDR2 reads SYGVNS. For the CDR3, the DNA is TGTGCCAGCAGCTTGACTAGTCGACTCTCCTACAATGAGCAGTTCTTC. Protein: CASSLTSRLSYNEQFF.